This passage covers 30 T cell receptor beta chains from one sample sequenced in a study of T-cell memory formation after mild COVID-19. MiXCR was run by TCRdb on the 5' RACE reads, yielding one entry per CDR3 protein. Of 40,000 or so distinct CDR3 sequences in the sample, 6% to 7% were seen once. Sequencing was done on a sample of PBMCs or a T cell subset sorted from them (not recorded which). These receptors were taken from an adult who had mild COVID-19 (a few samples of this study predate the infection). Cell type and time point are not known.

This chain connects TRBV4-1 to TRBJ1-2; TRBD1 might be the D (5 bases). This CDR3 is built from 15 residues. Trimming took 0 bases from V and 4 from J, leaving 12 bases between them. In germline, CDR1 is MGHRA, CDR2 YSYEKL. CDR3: CASSQDTGDAYGYTF. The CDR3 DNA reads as TGCGCCAGCAGCCAAGACACAGGAGACGCCTATGGCTACACCTTC.

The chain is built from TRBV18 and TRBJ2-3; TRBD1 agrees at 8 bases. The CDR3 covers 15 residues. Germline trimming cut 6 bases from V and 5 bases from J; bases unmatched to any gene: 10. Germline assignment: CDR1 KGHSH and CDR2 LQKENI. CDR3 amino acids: CASSRAGTGRDTQYF. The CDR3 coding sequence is TGTGCCAGCTCGCGTGCCGGGACAGGAAGAGATACGCAGTATTTT.

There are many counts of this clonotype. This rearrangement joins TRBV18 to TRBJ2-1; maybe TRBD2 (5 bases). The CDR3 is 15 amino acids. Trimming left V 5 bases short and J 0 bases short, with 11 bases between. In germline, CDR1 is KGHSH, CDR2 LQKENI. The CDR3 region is CASSSGRSSYNEQFF. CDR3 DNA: TGTGCCAGCTCAAGCGGACGGAGCTCCTACAATGAGCAGTTCTTC. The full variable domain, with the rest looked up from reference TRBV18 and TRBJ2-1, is NAGVMQNPRHLVRRRGQEARLRCSPMKGHSHVYWYRQLPEEGLKFMVYLQKENIIDESGMPKERFSAEFPKEGPSILRIQQVVRGDSAAYFCASSSGRSSYNEQFFGPGTRLTVL.

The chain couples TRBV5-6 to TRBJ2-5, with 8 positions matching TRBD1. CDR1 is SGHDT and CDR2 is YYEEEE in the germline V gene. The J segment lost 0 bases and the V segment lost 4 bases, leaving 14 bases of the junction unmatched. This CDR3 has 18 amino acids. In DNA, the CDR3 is TGTGCCAGCAGCCCGCCTCGAACAGGGGGGACACACCAAGAGACCCAGTACTTC. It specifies CASSPPRTGGTHQETQYF.

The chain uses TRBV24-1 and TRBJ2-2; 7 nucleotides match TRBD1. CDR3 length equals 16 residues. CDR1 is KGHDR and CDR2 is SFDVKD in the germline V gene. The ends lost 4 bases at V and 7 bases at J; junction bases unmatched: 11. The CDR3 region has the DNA TGTGCCACCAGTGAGCAGACAGGGTCGCCCCGCGGGGAGCTGTTTTTT. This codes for CATSEQTGSPRGELFF.

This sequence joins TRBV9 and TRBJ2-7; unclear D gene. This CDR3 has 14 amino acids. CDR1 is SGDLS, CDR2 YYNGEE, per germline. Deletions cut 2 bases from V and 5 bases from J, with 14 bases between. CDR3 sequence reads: CASSVASRGNEQYF. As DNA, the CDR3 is TGTGCCAGCAGCGTCGCCTCCCGAGGCAACGAGCAGTACTTC.

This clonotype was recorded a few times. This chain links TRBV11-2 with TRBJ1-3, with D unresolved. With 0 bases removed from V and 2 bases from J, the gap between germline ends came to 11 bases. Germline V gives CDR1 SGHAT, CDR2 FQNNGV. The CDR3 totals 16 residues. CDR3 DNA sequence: TGTGCCAGCAGCTTAGAGATTTGGGGAACTGGAAACACCATATATTTT. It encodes CASSLEIWGTGNTIYF.

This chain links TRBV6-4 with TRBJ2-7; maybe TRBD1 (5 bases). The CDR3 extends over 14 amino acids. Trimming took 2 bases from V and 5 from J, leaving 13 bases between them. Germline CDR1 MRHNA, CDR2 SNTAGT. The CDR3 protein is CASSDIGDSHEQYF. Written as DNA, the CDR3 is TGTGCCAGCAGTGACATCGGAGACAGTCACGAGCAGTACTTC.

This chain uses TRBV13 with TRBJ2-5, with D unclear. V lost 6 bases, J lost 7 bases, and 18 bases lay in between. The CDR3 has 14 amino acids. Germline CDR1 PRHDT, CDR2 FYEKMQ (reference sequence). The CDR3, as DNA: TGTGCCAGCAGGGCCGGGCCCTATTTCGCGACCCAGTACTTC. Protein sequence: CASRAGPYFATQYF.

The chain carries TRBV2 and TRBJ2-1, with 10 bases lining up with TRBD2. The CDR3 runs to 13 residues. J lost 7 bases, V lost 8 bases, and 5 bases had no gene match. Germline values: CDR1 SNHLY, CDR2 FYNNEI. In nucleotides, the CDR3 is TGTGCCAGCCGGCTAGCGGGAGAAAATGAGCAGTTCTTC. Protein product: CASRLAGENEQFF.

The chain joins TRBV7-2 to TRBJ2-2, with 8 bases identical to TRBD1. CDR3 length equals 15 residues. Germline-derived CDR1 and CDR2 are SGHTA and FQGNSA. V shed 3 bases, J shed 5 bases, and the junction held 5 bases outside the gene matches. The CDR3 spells CASSFDRGLTGELFF. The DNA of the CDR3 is TGTGCCAGCAGCTTCGACAGGGGATTAACCGGGGAGCTGTTTTTT.

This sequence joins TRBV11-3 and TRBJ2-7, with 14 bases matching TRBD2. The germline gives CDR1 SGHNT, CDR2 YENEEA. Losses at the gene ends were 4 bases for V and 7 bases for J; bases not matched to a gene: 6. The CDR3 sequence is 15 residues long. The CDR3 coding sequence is TGTGCCAGCAGCTCTGACGGACTAGCGGGAGGAGAGCAGTACTTC. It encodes CASSSDGLAGGEQYF.

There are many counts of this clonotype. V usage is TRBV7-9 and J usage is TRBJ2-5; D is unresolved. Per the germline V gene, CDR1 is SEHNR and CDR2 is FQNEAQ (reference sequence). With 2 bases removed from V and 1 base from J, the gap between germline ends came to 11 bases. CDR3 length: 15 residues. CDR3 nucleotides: TGTGCCAGCAGCTTATTTTTGCTGGGCCAAGAGACCCAGTACTTC. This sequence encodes CASSLFLLGQETQYF.

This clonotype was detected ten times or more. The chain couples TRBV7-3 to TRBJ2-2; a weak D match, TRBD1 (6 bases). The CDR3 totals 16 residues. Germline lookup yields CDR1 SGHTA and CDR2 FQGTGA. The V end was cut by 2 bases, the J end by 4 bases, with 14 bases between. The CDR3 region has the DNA TGTGCCAGCAGCTTAGTTGCCGACAGGCTCACCGGGGAGCTGTTTTTT. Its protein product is CASSLVADRLTGELFF. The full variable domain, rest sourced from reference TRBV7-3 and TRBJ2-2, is GAGVSQTPSNKVTEKGKYVELRCDPISGHTALYWYRQSLGQGPEFLIYFQGTGAADDSGLPNDRFFAVRPEGSVSTLKIQRTERGDSAVYLCASSLVADRLTGELFFGEGSRLTVL.

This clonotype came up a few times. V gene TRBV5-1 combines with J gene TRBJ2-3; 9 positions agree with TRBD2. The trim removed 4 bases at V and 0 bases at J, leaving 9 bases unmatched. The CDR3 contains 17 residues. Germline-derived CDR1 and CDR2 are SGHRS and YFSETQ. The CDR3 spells CASSPGTSSPSTDTQYF. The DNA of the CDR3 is TGCGCCAGCAGCCCAGGGACTAGCTCACCGAGCACAGATACGCAGTATTTT. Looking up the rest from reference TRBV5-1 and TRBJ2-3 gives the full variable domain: KAGVTQTPRYLIKTRGQQVTLSCSPISGHRSVSWYQQTPGQGLQFLFEYFSETQRNKGNFPGRFSGRQFSNSRSEMNVSTLELGDSALYLCASSPGTSSPSTDTQYFGPGTRLTVL.

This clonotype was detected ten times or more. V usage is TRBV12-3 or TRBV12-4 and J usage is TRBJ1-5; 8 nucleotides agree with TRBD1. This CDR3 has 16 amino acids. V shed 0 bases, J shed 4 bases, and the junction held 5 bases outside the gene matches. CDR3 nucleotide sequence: TGTGCCAGCAGTTTAGCCCGGACAGGGTTGAATCAGCCCCAGCATTTT. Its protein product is CASSLARTGLNQPQHF.

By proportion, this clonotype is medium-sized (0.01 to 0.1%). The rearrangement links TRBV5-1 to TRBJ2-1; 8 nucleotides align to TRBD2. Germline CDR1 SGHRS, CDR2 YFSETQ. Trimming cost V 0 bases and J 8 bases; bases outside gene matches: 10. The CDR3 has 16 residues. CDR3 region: CASSLGPQAGEDEQFF. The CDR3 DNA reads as TGCGCCAGCAGCTTGGGGCCCCAAGCGGGAGAAGATGAGCAGTTCTTC.

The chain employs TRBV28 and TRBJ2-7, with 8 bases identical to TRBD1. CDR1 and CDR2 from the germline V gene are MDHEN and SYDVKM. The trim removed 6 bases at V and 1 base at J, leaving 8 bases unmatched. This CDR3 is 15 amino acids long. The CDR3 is CASSLLGTGSYEQYF. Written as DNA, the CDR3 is TGTGCCAGCAGCCTCCTAGGGACAGGATCCTACGAGCAGTACTTC.

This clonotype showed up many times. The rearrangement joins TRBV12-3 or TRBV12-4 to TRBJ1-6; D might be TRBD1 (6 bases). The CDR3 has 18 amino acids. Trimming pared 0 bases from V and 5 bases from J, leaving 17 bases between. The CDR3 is CASSLAHLPEGDNSPLHF. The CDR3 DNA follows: TGTGCCAGCAGTTTAGCGCATCTCCCTGAGGGGGATAATTCACCCCTCCACTTT.

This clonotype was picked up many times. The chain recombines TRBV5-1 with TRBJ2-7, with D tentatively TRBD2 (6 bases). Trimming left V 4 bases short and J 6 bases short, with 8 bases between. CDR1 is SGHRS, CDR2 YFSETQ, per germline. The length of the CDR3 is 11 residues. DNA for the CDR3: TGCGCCAGCAGCCCCGGGGGCGAGCAGTACTTC. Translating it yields CASSPGGEQYF.

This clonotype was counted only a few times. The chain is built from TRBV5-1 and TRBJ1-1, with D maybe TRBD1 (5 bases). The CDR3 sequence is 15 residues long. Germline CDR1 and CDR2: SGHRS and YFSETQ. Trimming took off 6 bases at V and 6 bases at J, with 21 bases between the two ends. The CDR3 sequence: CASKGGTGRIPEAFF. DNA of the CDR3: TGCGCCAGCAAGGGCGGGACGGGGAGGATCCCTGAAGCTTTCTTT.

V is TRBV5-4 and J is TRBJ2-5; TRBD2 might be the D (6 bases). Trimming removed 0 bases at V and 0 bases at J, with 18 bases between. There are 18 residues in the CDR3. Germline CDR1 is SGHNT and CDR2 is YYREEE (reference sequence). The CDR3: CASSLEVIGSGDQETQYF. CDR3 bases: TGTGCCAGCAGCTTGGAAGTCATCGGGTCGGGGGACCAAGAGACCCAGTACTTC.

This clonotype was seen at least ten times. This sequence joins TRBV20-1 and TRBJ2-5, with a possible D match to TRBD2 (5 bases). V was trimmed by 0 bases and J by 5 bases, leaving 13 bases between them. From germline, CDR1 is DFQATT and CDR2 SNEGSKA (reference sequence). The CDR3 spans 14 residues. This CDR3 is CSAREFSRRETQYF. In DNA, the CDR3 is TGCAGTGCTAGAGAGTTCTCTAGGAGGGAGACCCAGTACTTC.

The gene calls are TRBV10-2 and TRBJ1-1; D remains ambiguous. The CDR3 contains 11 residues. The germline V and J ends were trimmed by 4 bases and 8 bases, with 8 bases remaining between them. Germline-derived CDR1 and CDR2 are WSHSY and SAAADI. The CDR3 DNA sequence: TGCGCCAGCAGTGTTAAATGGGAAGCTTTCTTT. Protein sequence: CASSVKWEAFF.

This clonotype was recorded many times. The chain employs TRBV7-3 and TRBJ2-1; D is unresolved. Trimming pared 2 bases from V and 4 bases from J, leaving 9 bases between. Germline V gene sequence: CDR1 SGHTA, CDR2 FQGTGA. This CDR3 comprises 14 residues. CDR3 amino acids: CASSLGQNYNEQFF. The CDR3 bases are TGTGCCAGCAGCTTAGGGCAGAATTACAATGAGCAGTTCTTC.

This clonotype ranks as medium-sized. CDR3 coding DNA: TGTGCCAGCAGTTTAACGGATACGCAGTATTTT. Its protein is CASSLTDTQYF. This sequence joins TRBV12-3 or TRBV12-4 and TRBJ2-3, with D hard to call. V lost 2 bases, J lost 6 bases, and 3 bases lay in between. The CDR3 is 11 residues long.

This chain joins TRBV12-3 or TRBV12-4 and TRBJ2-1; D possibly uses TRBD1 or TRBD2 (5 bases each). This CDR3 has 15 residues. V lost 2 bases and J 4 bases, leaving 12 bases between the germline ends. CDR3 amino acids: CASSLSGTLYNEQFF. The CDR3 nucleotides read TGTGCCAGCAGTTTATCAGGGACCCTTTACAATGAGCAGTTCTTC.

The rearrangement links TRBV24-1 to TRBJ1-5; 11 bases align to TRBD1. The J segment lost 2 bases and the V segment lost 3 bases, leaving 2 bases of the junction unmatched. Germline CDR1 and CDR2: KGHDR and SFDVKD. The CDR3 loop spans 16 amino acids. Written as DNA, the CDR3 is TGTGCCACCAGTGATGGGGGACAGGGGGGCAATCAGCCCCAGCATTTT. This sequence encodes CATSDGGQGGNQPQHF.

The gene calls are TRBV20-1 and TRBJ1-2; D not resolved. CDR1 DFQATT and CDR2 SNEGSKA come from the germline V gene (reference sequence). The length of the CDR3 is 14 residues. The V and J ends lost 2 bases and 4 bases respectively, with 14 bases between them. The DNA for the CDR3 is TGCAGTGCTAGACCACCGGAACTTAGCTATGGCTACACCTTC. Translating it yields CSARPPELSYGYTF.

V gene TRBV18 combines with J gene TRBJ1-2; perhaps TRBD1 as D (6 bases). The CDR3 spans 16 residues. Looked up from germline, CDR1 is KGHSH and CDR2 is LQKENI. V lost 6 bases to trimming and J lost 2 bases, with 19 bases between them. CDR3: CASSPQEGGRNYGYTF. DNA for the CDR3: TGTGCCAGCTCCCCGCAAGAGGGGGGAAGAAACTATGGCTACACCTTC.